This record covers a single TCR beta chain. Its antigen is undetermined. This entry belongs to a study of shared clonotypes between healthy human individuals. As defined, naive CD8 cells were CD45RO-negative and positively selected for CCR7, with terminally differentiated effector memory CD45RA+ cells excluded. Nashville, Tennessee was home to all donors, who were Caucasian adults. TCRdb's table, derived via immunoSEQ multiplex PCR, lists solely in-frame clones and lacks some. The sample contains some 2.1 million clones, roughly 95% of which appear only once. Germline values: CDR1 MNHEY, CDR2 SVGAGI. Between the trimmed V and J ends, which lost 0 bases and 6 bases, there was a span of 14 bases. There are 16 residues in the CDR3. Study results and caveats: Investigators expected sequencing depth to affect clonotype sharing among donors. Clonotypes which were not shared had lower generation probabilities than clonotypes that all four donors shared.

Specimen: naive CD8+ T cells from PBMCs. The chain is built from TRBV6-5 and TRBJ1-4, with TRBD1 as a possible D gene (5 bases). This receptor was identified in a man between 18 and 35 years old in good health. Some clones in this sample may be carry-over from other donors' samples. CDR3 amino acids: CASSYSISGRDEKLFF. CDR3 bases: TGTGCCAGCAGTTACTCGATTTCGGGCAGGGATGAAAAACTGTTTTTT.